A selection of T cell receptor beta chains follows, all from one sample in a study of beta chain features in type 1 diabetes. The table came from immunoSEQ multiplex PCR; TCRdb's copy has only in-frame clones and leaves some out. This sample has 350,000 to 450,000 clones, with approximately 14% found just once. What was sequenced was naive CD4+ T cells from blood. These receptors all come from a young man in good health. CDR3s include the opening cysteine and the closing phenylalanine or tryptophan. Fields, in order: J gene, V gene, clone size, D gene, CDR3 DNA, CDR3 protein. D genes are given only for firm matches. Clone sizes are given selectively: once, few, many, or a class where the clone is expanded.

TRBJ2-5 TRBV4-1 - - TGCGCCAGCAGCCAATTTAGGCGGGAGACCCAGTACTTC CASSQFRRETQYF
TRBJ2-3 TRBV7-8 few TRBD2 TGTGCCAGCAGCTACCTAGCGGGGGGCCGCACAGATACGCAGTATTTT CASSYLAGGRTDTQYF
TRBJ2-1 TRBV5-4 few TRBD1 TGTGCCAGCAGCTTGGGGGGACAGGGGTCCTACAATGAGCAGTTCTTC CASSLGGQGSYNEQFF
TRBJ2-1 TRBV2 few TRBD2 TGTGCCAGCAGTGGGCTAGCGGGGCTCGATGAGCAGTTCTTC CASSGLAGLDEQFF
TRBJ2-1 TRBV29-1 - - TGCAGCGTTGAACCCAAATCCTTAGAGCAGTTCTTC CSVEPKSLEQFF
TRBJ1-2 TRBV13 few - TGTGCCAGCAGCGCAATTGCCCGGGAGTATGGCTACACCTTC CASSAIAREYGYTF
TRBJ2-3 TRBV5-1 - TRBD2 TGCGCCAGCAGCCTGGCGGGAGGGACAGATACGCAGTATTTT CASSLAGGTDTQYF
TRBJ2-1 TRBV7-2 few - TGTGCCAGCAGCTTAGCGATCAACTCCCTCAATGAGCAGTTCTTC CASSLAINSLNEQFF
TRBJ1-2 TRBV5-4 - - TGTGCCAGCAGCTCTCCAGAACACTATGGCTACACCTTC CASSSPEHYGYTF
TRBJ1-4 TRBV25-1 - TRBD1 TGTGCCAGCAGTGACCCCCGTCGGACAGGGTCTAATGAAAAACTGTTTTTT CASSDPRRTGSNEKLFF
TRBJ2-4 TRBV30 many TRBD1 TGTGCCTGGAGTGTAGTCCCGGGACAGGGACTAGCCAAAAACATTCAGTACTTC CAWSVVPGQGLAKNIQYF
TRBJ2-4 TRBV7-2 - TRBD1 TGTGCCAGCAGCCAAAACGGACAGGGAGTAGACATTCAGTACTTC CASSQNGQGVDIQYF
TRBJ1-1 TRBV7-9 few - TGTGCCAGCAGCCCCCACGCTGGGCTGGGGGCCACTGAAGCTTTCTTT CASSPHAGLGATEAFF
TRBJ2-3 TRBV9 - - TGTGCCAGCAGCGTAGAGAACGAGGGGGGCGTCACAGATACGCAGTATTTT CASSVENEGGVTDTQYF
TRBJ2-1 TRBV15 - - TGTGCCACCAGCGTCACTTATCGCCAGCAGTTCTTC CATSVTYRQQFF
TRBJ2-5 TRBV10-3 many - TGTGCCATCAGTGAGTCGCAAGAGACCCAGTACTTC CAISESQETQYF
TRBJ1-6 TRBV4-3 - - TGCGCCAGCAGCCAAGAACCGGTTAGCTCCTATAATTCACCCCTCCACTTT CASSQEPVSSYNSPLHF
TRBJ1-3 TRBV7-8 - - TGTGCCAGCAGGGGTAGTGGAAACACCATATATTTT CASRGSGNTIYF
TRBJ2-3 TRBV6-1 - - TGTGCCAGCAGGGTAGTGGGAAGCACAGATACGCAGTATTTT CASRVVGSTDTQYF
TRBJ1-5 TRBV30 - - TGTGCCTGGAGTGTAAAAAGCGGTCAGCCCCAGCATTTT CAWSVKSGQPQHF
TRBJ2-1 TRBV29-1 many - TGCAGCGTTGAAGACAGACACAATGAGCAGTTCTTC CSVEDRHNEQFF
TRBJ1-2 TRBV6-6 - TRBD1 TGTGCCAGCAGCCCTAAACAGGGGGCCGCACCTGGCTACACCTTC CASSPKQGAAPGYTF
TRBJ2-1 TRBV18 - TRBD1 TGTGCCAGCTCACCCGGACAGGGTTTGAACAATGAGCAGTTCTTC CASSPGQGLNNEQFF
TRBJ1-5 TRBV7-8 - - TGTGCCAGCAGCTTACGCCTTAACGGTCAGCCCCAGCATTTT CASSLRLNGQPQHF
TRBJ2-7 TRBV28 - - TGTGCCAGCAGTGTTCGCTCCTACGAGCAGTACTTC CASSVRSYEQYF
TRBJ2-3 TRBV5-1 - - TGCGCCAGCAGCCTGCCTAAGCGGCGTTCCACAGATACGCAGTATTTT CASSLPKRRSTDTQYF
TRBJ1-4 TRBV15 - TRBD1 TGTGCCACCAGCCCCCGGACAGGGACTAATGAAAAACTGTTTTTT CATSPRTGTNEKLFF
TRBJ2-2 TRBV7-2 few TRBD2 TGTGCCAGCAGCTTGTCGCCGGCGGGAGGAGAGCTGTTTTTT CASSLSPAGGELFF
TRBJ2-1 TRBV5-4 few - TGTGCCAGCAGCTTGGGCGTTCAGGATGAGCAGTTCTTC CASSLGVQDEQFF
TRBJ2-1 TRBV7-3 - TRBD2 TGTGCCAGCAGCCCGGGAGGGGTCTACTACAATGAGCAGTTCTTC CASSPGGVYYNEQFF
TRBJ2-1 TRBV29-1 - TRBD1 TGCAGTTCAATCCGGGACAGCGTTTTATTGAAGTTCTTC CSSIRDSVLLKFF
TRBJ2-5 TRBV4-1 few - TGCGCCAGCAGCCAAGCTCATAAAGAGACCCAGTACTTC CASSQAHKETQYF
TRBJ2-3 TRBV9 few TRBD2 TGTGCCAGCAGCGTAGTACCTAGCGGAACAGATACGCAGTATTTT CASSVVPSGTDTQYF
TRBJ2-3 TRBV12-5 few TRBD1 TGTGCTAGTGGTCCCGACAGGGGGGATACGCAGTATTTT CASGPDRGDTQYF
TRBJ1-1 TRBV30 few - TGTGCCTGGAGCCAAGTAGGGGGAGTGGGTGAAGCTTTCTTT CAWSQVGGVGEAFF
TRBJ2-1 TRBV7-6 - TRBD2 TGTGCCAGCAGCTTAGGTAGCGGGAGTCGCGGGAATGAGCAGTTCTTC CASSLGSGSRGNEQFF
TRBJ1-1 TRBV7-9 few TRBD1 TGTGCCAGCAGCCGCACGGGGACAGGAAACACTGAAGCTTTCTTT CASSRTGTGNTEAFF
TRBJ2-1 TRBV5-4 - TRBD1 TGTGCCAGCAGCTTGGCCCGGGACAGGGGCGTTGGGGAGCAGTTCTTC CASSLARDRGVGEQFF
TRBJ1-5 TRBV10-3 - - TGTGCCATCAGGGGTACAGGGACCAATCAGCCCCAGCATTTT CAIRGTGTNQPQHF
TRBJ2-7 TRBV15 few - TGTGCCACCAGCAGCTTTTTTACTAGCGAGCAGTACTTC CATSSFFTSEQYF
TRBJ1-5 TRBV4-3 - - TGCGCCAGCAGCCTTTCACTCGACAATCAGCCCCAGCATTTT CASSLSLDNQPQHF
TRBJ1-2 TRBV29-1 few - TGCAGCGTTACTCCGCGGGTCTATGGCTACACCTTC CSVTPRVYGYTF